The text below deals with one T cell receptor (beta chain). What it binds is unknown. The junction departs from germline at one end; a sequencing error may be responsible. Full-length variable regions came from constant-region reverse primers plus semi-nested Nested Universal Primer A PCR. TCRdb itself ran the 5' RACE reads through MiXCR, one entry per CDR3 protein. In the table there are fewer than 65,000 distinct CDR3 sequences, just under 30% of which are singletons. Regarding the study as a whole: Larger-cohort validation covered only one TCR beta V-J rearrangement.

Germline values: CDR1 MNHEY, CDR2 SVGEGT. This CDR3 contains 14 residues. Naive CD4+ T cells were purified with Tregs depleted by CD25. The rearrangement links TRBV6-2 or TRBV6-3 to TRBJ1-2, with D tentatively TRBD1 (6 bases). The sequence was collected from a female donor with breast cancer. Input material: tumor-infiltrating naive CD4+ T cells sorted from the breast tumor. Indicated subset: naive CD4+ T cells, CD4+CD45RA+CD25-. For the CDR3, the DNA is TGTGCCAGCAGAGAGGAAGGACAGACGTATGGCCACACCTTC. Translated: CASREEGQTYGHTF.